Presented here are 28 T cell receptor beta chains from one specimen sequenced in a study of cytomegalovirus exposure and HLA in healthy donors. Some clones are missing from TCRdb's copy, which holds only in-frame ones; the method was immunoSEQ multiplex PCR. The sample lists hundreds of thousands of clones; 85% to 90% were seen once. Sample: PBMCs. The receptors were gathered from a woman between 18 and 29 years old in good health and CMV-seronegative.

V and J are TRBV7-7 and TRBJ2-1, with 7 bases aligning to TRBD2. Germline values: CDR1 SSHAT, CDR2 FNYEAQ (reference sequence). V dropped 6 bases and J dropped 1; count of bases not matched to a gene: 6. The CDR3 length is 15 residues. CDR3 region: CASRRGRGSYNEQFF. The CDR3 nucleotides read TGTGCCAGCAGGCGCGGGAGAGGTTCCTACAATGAGCAGTTCTTC.

The chain carries TRBV6-1 and TRBJ1-6; D is unresolved. V lost 1 base and J lost 7, with 14 bases in between. The CDR3 loop spans 16 amino acids. From germline, CDR1 is MNHNS and CDR2 SASEGT. The CDR3 sequence is CASSEDGPGKNSPLHF. The CDR3 bases are TGTGCCAGCAGTGAAGATGGTCCAGGCAAAAATTCACCCCTCCACTTT.

The chain couples TRBV19 to TRBJ2-3, with TRBD1 matching over 7 bases. Per germline, CDR1 LNHDA and CDR2 SQIVND (reference sequence). The CDR3 is made up of 14 amino acids. V was pared by 5 bases and J by 4 bases, with 6 bases of the junction left unmatched. Here the CDR3 reads CASSPGTVADTQYF. CDR3 nucleotides: TGTGCCAGTAGTCCAGGGACAGTTGCAGATACGCAGTATTTT.

The chain is built from TRBV4-1 and TRBJ1-1, with a possible D match to TRBD1 (5 bases). CDR1 and CDR2 (germline): MGHRA, YSYEKL. CDR3 length: 18 amino acids. V gave up 4 bases and J gave up 2 bases, with 23 bases separating them. The CDR3 DNA is TGCGCCAGCAGCCCATTGGGGGGGTCGGCGGGAACTAACACTGAAGCTTTCTTT. Protein product: CASSPLGGSAGTNTEAFF.

The V call is TRBV25-1, the J call TRBJ2-3, with TRBD2 as a possible D gene (5 bases). The CDR3 length is 15 residues. CDR1 is MGHDK and CDR2 is SYGVNS in the germline V gene. The V gene lost 5 bases and the J gene lost 0 bases, with 12 bases spanning the gap. CDR3 coding DNA: TGTGCCAGCAGTCCCACGGGGTCTAGCACAGATACGCAGTATTTT. It translates to CASSPTGSSTDTQYF.

This sequence joins TRBV4-1 and TRBJ2-2; TRBD1 matches at 7 bases. V lost 4 bases and J lost 6; bases outside the gene matches: 5. The CDR3 runs 14 residues. Germline assignment: CDR1 MGHRA and CDR2 YSYEKL. CDR3 bases: TGCGCCAGCAGCCTCCGGACAGGCCCCGGGGAGCTGTTTTTT. Residues: CASSLRTGPGELFF.

The rearrangement uses TRBV5-1 and TRBJ2-7; D is possibly TRBD1 (5 bases). V lost 8 bases and J lost 0, with 12 bases in between. Germline loops: CDR1 SGHRS, CDR2 YFSETQ. The CDR3 consists of 13 residues. DNA for the CDR3: TGCGCCAGTAGACAGACGATCTCCTACGAGCAGTACTTC. It is translated as CASRQTISYEQYF.

Concerning this clone: Different DNA sequences within this sample yield the same CDR3. This sequence joins TRBV28 and TRBJ2-3, with D hard to call. The length of the CDR3 is 13 residues. Germline values: CDR1 MDHEN, CDR2 SYDVKM. Trimming pared 2 bases from V and 0 bases from J, leaving 3 bases between. DNA of the CDR3: TGTGCCAGCAGTTTAACTAGCACAGATACGCAGTATTTT. It is translated as CASSLTSTDTQYF. Based on the CDR3 plus reference TRBV28 and TRBJ2-3, the full variable domain is DVKVTQSSRYLVKRTGEKVFLECVQDMDHENMFWYRQDPGLGLRLIYFSYDVKMKEKGDIPEGYSVSREKKERFSLILESASTNQTSMYLCASSLTSTDTQYFGPGTRLTVL.

J is TRBJ1-3 and V is TRBV7-6, with D perhaps matching TRBD1 (5 bases). Germline CDR1 is SGHVS and CDR2 is FNYEAQ. Between the trimmed V and J ends, which lost 2 bases and 4 bases, there was a span of 9 bases. The CDR3 is made up of 14 amino acids. CDR3 nucleotides: TGTGCCAGCAGCTTAAAAGGGGCCGGAAACACCATATATTTT. Protein product: CASSLKGAGNTIYF.

The chain employs TRBV6-1 and TRBJ2-3; D may be TRBD2 (6 bases). The germline CDR1 and CDR2 sequences are MNHNS and SASEGT. The CDR3 extends over 15 amino acids. V was shortened by 5 bases and J by 0 bases, with 12 bases between the two germline ends. CDR3 amino acids: CASSLLAGSTDTQYF. CDR3 sequence (DNA): TGTGCCAGCAGTTTGTTGGCGGGAAGCACAGATACGCAGTATTTT.

The chain has TRBV10-2 and TRBJ2-1; 7 nucleotides agree with TRBD2. Trimming at V came to 8 bases and at J to 15 bases, leaving 10 bases not matched to a gene. The CDR3 sequence is 11 residues long. Germline lookup yields CDR1 WSHSY and CDR2 SAAADI. The CDR3 DNA reads TGCGCCAGCCGTGCGGGGAGGGACTGGTTCTTC. Translating gives CASRAGRDWFF.

The chain couples TRBV28 to TRBJ2-7, with 14 bases matching TRBD2. Trimming took 1 base from V and 6 from J; bases not matched to a gene: 11. This CDR3 region has 18 residues. Germline V gene lookup returns CDR1 MDHEN and CDR2 SYDVKM. CDR3 sequence reads: CASSLSPQGLAGAGEQYF. The CDR3 nucleotides are TGTGCCAGCAGTTTATCGCCCCAGGGACTAGCGGGAGCGGGCGAGCAGTACTTC.

This clone was counted a single time. This chain uses TRBV28 with TRBJ1-5, with D perhaps TRBD1 (6 bases). The CDR3 runs to 16 residues. From germline, CDR1 is MDHEN and CDR2 SYDVKM. V shed 6 bases and J shed 7 bases, with 22 bases lying between them. The CDR3 loop is CASSSPPGAGGQPQHF. CDR3 bases: TGTGCCAGCAGCAGTCCCCCAGGGGCGGGTGGACAGCCCCAGCATTTT. The variable domain in full, with the rest retrieved from reference TRBV28 and TRBJ1-5, is DVKVTQSSRYLVKRTGEKVFLECVQDMDHENMFWYRQDPGLGLRLIYFSYDVKMKEKGDIPEGYSVSREKKERFSLILESASTNQTSMYLCASSSPPGAGGQPQHFGDGTRLSIL.

This sequence joins TRBV27 and TRBJ1-1; unclear D gene. This CDR3 comprises 11 residues. Germline values: CDR1 MNHEY, CDR2 SMNVEV (reference sequence). Trimming left V 6 bases short and J 7 bases short, with 9 bases between. CDR3 sequence reads: CASRSTVEAFF. The CDR3 region has the DNA TGTGCCAGCAGATCCACAGTTGAAGCTTTCTTT.

The rearrangement uses TRBV28 and TRBJ2-1, with 8 bases that match TRBD1. The CDR3 is made up of 15 amino acids. Germline CDR1 reads MDHEN; CDR2 reads SYDVKM. With 6 bases clipped from V and 3 bases from J, the junction kept 7 bases outside the gene matches. CDR3 in DNA: TGTGCCAGCAGGGAAACCGGGACAGGCTACAATGAGCAGTTCTTC. Translated, it gives CASRETGTGYNEQFF.

The V gene is TRBV6-5, the J gene TRBJ2-1, with 8 nucleotides matching TRBD2. The CDR3 length is 14 residues. Unmatched junction bases numbered 4, after V lost 4 bases and J lost 5 bases. Germline V gene lookup returns CDR1 MNHEY and CDR2 SVGAGI. The CDR3 DNA is TGTGCCAGCAGTTTCGGGACTAGTCACAATGAGCAGTTCTTC. Residues: CASSFGTSHNEQFF.

The gene calls are TRBV5-1 and TRBJ1-2, with 9 bases fitting TRBD1. There are 14 residues in the CDR3. V dropped 3 bases and J dropped 3; count of bases not matched to a gene: 3. CDR1 SGHRS and CDR2 YFSETQ come from the germline V gene. The CDR3 DNA follows: TGCGCCAGCAGCTGGACAGGGGTGGACTATGGCTACACCTTC. Translated, it gives CASSWTGVDYGYTF.

The rearrangement uses TRBV20-1 and TRBJ2-3; no clear D. Looked up from germline, CDR1 is DFQATT and CDR2 is SNEGSKA (reference sequence). CDR3 length: 11 residues. Trimming removed 5 bases at V and 6 bases at J, with 9 bases between. The CDR3 loop reads CSARVFDTQYF. The CDR3 DNA reads as TGCAGTGCTCGCGTCTTTGATACGCAGTATTTT.

The V and J genes are TRBV2 and TRBJ1-5, with 9 bases that match TRBD1. This CDR3 has 15 residues. The junction had 8 bases not matched to a gene; V was cut back by 6 bases and J by 5 bases. CDR1 SNHLY and CDR2 FYNNEI come from the germline V gene. The CDR3 here is CASSRTGARDQPQHF. DNA of the CDR3: TGTGCCAGCAGCAGGACAGGGGCCCGGGATCAGCCCCAGCATTTT.

V is TRBV7-3 and J is TRBJ1-1; D gene ambiguous. Trimming pared 3 bases from V and 4 bases from J, leaving 12 bases between. The CDR3 has 14 residues. Germline values: CDR1 SGHTA, CDR2 FQGTGA. In nucleotides, the CDR3 is TGTGCCAGCAGCTTGGAGGGTACCGGCACTGAAGCTTTCTTT. Amino acid sequence: CASSLEGTGTEAFF.

In DNA form, the CDR3 reads TGTGCCAGCAGCTTATTACAGGGTCCCAATCAGCCCCAGCATTTT. Translating gives CASSLLQGPNQPQHF. The chain joins TRBV5-8 to TRBJ1-5; TRBD1 is a possible D gene (6 bases). The V and J ends lost 2 bases and 3 bases respectively, with 12 bases between them. This CDR3 has 15 amino acids. The germline V gene encodes CDR1 SGHTS and CDR2 YDEGEE. Full variable domain (missing parts from reference TRBV5-8 and TRBJ1-5): EAGVTQSPTHLIKTRGQQATLRCSPISGHTSVYWYQQALGLGLQFLLWYDEGEERNRGNFPPRFSGRQFPNYSSELNVNALELEDSALYLCASSLLQGPNQPQHFGDGTRLSIL.

The chain carries TRBV27 and TRBJ2-3; 10 positions match TRBD2. Germline CDR1 MNHEY, CDR2 SMNVEV (reference sequence). The CDR3 is made up of 18 amino acids. The ends lost 8 bases at V and 7 bases at J; junction bases unmatched: 21. This CDR3 reads CASWGSSGPSGSGYTQYF. The CDR3 DNA reads TGTGCCAGCTGGGGTAGTAGTGGTCCTAGCGGGAGTGGGTATACGCAGTATTTT.

The chain uses TRBV9 and TRBJ2-3; 16 nucleotides align to TRBD2. The germline gives CDR1 SGDLS, CDR2 YYNGEE. V gave up 0 bases and J gave up 6 bases; unmatched junction bases: 16. The CDR3 contains 21 residues. The CDR3 DNA is TGTGCCAGCAGCGTAGGTGTCGGGACTAGCGGGAGGGGAACCCCAACGGATACGCAGTATTTT. This translates into CASSVGVGTSGRGTPTDTQYF.

This clone was seen only a few times. V and J are TRBV19 and TRBJ2-7; D remains ambiguous. This CDR3 is 13 amino acids long. CDR1 and CDR2 (germline): LNHDA, SQIVND (reference sequence). The V end lost 4 bases, the J end lost 6 bases, and 13 bases lay between the germline ends. CDR3 loop: CASSTATRAEQYF. Here the CDR3 DNA reads TGTGCCAGTAGTACCGCGACACGAGCCGAGCAGTACTTC.

This chain uses TRBV5-1 with TRBJ2-5, with 9 bases fitting TRBD2. Trimming removed 4 bases from V and 5 bases from J; junction bases left unmatched: 15. CDR1 SGHRS and CDR2 YFSETQ come from the germline V gene. The CDR3 sequence is 17 residues long. The CDR3 reads CASSHSVVREGVETQYF. CDR3 DNA sequence: TGCGCCAGCAGCCACTCAGTCGTGCGGGAGGGCGTCGAGACCCAGTACTTC.

For this clone: The sample has other DNA sequences that encode this CDR3 too. V and J are TRBV5-1 and TRBJ1-1; 10 bases are shared with TRBD1. The germline CDR1 and CDR2 sequences are SGHRS and YFSETQ. This CDR3 contains 13 residues. Trimming at V came to 4 bases and at J to 6 bases, leaving 3 bases not matched to a gene. The DNA for the CDR3 is TGCGCCAGCAGCCCGGGACAGGGGTCTGAAGCTTTCTTT. It encodes CASSPGQGSEAFF.

The rearrangement joins TRBV6-5 to TRBJ1-4, with a tentative D call TRBD1 (6 bases). The CDR3 extends over 14 amino acids. The germline V gene encodes CDR1 MNHEY and CDR2 SVGAGI. Trimming took off 4 bases at V and 7 bases at J, with 13 bases between the two ends. The DNA for the CDR3 is TGTGCCAGCAGTTTGAGGGGGGGACCTGAAAAACTGTTTTTT. It translates to CASSLRGGPEKLFF.

V usage is TRBV7-8 and J usage is TRBJ1-1; D is unresolved. The germline CDR1 and CDR2 sequences are SGHVS and FQNEAQ. The CDR3 sequence is 13 residues long. Trimming pared 5 bases from V and 1 base from J, leaving 8 bases between. The CDR3 reads CASSLRSNTEAFF. The CDR3 DNA follows: TGTGCCAGCAGCCTACGGTCGAACACTGAAGCTTTCTTT.